These 20 T cell receptor beta chains came from one sample sequenced in a study of blood T cell repertoires in COVID-19 (dated by TCRdb to the early 2020s). Receptors were amplified or captured by the immunoSEQ multiplex PCR assay. In TCRdb, the immuneACCESS table is reduced to in-frame sequences with V and J assigned. These tables do not hold every clone; where another copy was compared, an unresolved V gene accounts for under half, and the others remain unexplained. The sample table lists roughly 400,000 clones, more than 70% of them with a count of one. The ten largest clones take up 1.4% to 1.5% of the sample. The material sequenced was PBMCs or T cells enriched from blood (not recorded which). These receptors came from a woman under 30 who had been exposed to COVID-19.

The rearrangement uses TRBV6-1 and TRBJ2-3; D unclear. V lost 2 bases, J lost 1 base, and 10 bases lay in between. In germline, CDR1 is MNHNS, CDR2 SASEGT. CDR3 length: 15 amino acids. The CDR3 DNA reads TGTGCCAGCAGTGAATCCTACGTAGGCACAGATACGCAGTATTTT. Amino acid sequence: CASSESYVGTDTQYF.

The J gene is TRBJ2-7, the V gene TRBV20-1; weak D call: TRBD1 (6 bases). Germline assignment: CDR1 DFQATT and CDR2 SNEGSKA (reference sequence). The germline V and J ends were trimmed by 3 bases and 6 bases, with 15 bases remaining between them. The length of the CDR3 is 13 residues. This CDR3 is CSASLQGGGEQYF. CDR3 coding DNA: TGCAGTGCTAGTTTACAGGGCGGTGGCGAGCAGTACTTC.

The count of this clone is one. V and J are TRBV27 and TRBJ2-7; TRBD1 aligns across 7 bases. In germline, CDR1 is MNHEY, CDR2 SMNVEV (reference sequence). V lost 3 bases, J lost 2 bases, and 7 bases stayed unmatched. This CDR3 has 15 amino acids. CDR3 DNA: TGTGCCAGCAGTTTGACCGGGACAGCAACCTACGAGCAGTACTTC. Protein: CASSLTGTATYEQYF.

The V gene is TRBV7-2, the J gene TRBJ2-1; D may be TRBD2 (6 bases). The V gene lost 1 base and the J gene lost 0 bases, with 7 bases spanning the gap. The CDR3 is 15 amino acids. Germline assignment: CDR1 SGHTA and CDR2 FQGNSA. CDR3 protein: CASSLGGTSYNEQFF. CDR3 DNA: TGTGCCAGCAGCTTAGGCGGGACCTCCTACAATGAGCAGTTCTTC.

This rearrangement joins TRBV2 to TRBJ2-7, with D maybe TRBD2 (5 bases). V dropped 8 bases and J dropped 0 bases, with 8 bases sitting between them. The CDR3 length is 12 residues. Germline CDR1 reads SNHLY; CDR2 reads FYNNEI. CDR3 region: CASGLASYEQYF. The CDR3 DNA reads TGTGCCAGCGGGCTAGCCTCCTACGAGCAGTACTTC.

The V call is TRBV12-3 or TRBV12-4, the J call TRBJ2-2; D not certain. The V end was cut by 2 bases, the J end by 3 bases, with 4 bases between. The CDR3 extends over 13 amino acids. The CDR3 loop reads CASSLRHTGELFF. CDR3 bases: TGTGCCAGCAGTTTACGTCACACCGGGGAGCTGTTTTTT.

The rearrangement joins TRBV7-6 to TRBJ1-1; 10 nucleotides match TRBD1. From germline, CDR1 is SGHVS and CDR2 FNYEAQ. The CDR3 length is 17 residues. Trimming at V came to 5 bases and at J to 4 bases, leaving 13 bases not matched to a gene. The CDR3 loop reads CASSGVVGQGGITEAFF. In DNA, the CDR3 is TGTGCCAGCAGCGGCGTCGTAGGACAGGGGGGGATCACTGAAGCTTTCTTT.

This clone was seen a few times. This chain uses TRBV6-4 with TRBJ2-1, with 11 bases fitting TRBD2. The CDR3 totals 16 residues. The germline V gene has CDR1 MRHNA and CDR2 SNTAGT. The ends lost 6 bases at V and 5 bases at J; junction bases unmatched: 9. The CDR3 region has the DNA TGTGCCAGCAGCCGGTCCGGGACTAGCGGCCACAATGAGCAGTTCTTC. This sequence encodes CASSRSGTSGHNEQFF.

The chain joins TRBV6-5 to TRBJ2-3; 12 bases match TRBD2. Per the germline V gene, CDR1 is MNHEY and CDR2 is SVGAGI. V shed 7 bases and J 5 bases; nucleotides not matched to a gene: 7. The length of the CDR3 is 15 residues. The CDR3 spells CASTSGGASKDTQYF. The CDR3 DNA sequence: TGTGCCAGCACTAGCGGGGGGGCTAGTAAAGATACGCAGTATTTT.

The gene calls are TRBV7-2 and TRBJ2-1; tentatively, D is TRBD1 (5 bases). V lost 2 bases and J 1 base, leaving 12 bases between the germline ends. CDR3 size: 16 residues. CDR1 and CDR2 (germline): SGHTA, FQGNSA. The CDR3 nucleotides are TGTGCCAGCAGCTTATCTAGTCAGGGTTCCTACAATGAGCAGTTCTTC. Translated, it gives CASSLSSQGSYNEQFF.

In this sample, this clone turned up a few times. This rearrangement joins TRBV2 to TRBJ2-7; possibly TRBD2 for D (6 bases). Germline assignment: CDR1 SNHLY and CDR2 FYNNEI. This CDR3 spans 14 amino acids. V was clipped by 6 bases and J by 2 bases, with 14 bases between them. Here the CDR3 DNA reads TGTGCCAGCAGCGCTAGCGTCGGCCCCTACGAGCAGTACTTC. Protein product: CASSASVGPYEQYF.

The genes are TRBV19 and TRBJ2-7; 8 bases map to TRBD1. CDR1 LNHDA and CDR2 SQIVND come from the germline V gene (reference sequence). CDR3 size: 15 residues. Unmatched junction bases numbered 8, after V lost 5 bases and J lost 2 bases. The DNA of the CDR3 is TGTGCCAGTAGTGCCCCCGGGACAGGTACCTACGAGCAGTACTTC. Protein sequence: CASSAPGTGTYEQYF.

The rearrangement joins TRBV19 to TRBJ1-5; 9 bases match TRBD1. V shed 7 bases, J shed 7 bases, and the junction held 8 bases outside the gene matches. CDR1 is LNHDA, CDR2 SQIVND, per germline (reference sequence). This CDR3 region has 14 residues. The CDR3 nucleotides read TGTGCCAGTACGCTACAGGGGGCGGGGCAGCCCCAGCATTTT. Translated: CASTLQGAGQPQHF.

This clone has just one count. The chain joins TRBV12-3 or TRBV12-4 to TRBJ1-2, with a tentative D call TRBD1 (5 bases). CDR3 size: 13 residues. V lost 3 bases and J 6 bases, leaving 11 bases between the germline ends. Here the CDR3 DNA reads TGTGCCAGCAGTTTTTGGGCAGGGAATGGCTACACCTTC. As protein: CASSFWAGNGYTF.

DNA for the CDR3: TGTGCCAGCAGCTTCGGGACAGAAGAGACCCAGTACTTC. Translating gives CASSFGTEETQYF. V gene TRBV11-2 combines with J gene TRBJ2-5; 7 positions match TRBD1. CDR1 and CDR2 from the germline V gene are SGHAT and FQNNGV. With 3 bases clipped from V and 3 bases from J, the junction kept 1 base outside the gene matches. This CDR3 contains 13 residues.

This clone showed up just a few times. The V and J genes are TRBV5-1 and TRBJ1-1; D unclear. The V and J ends lost 0 bases and 5 bases respectively, with 11 bases between them. CDR3 length: 14 residues. Per the germline V gene, CDR1 is SGHRS and CDR2 is YFSETQ. The CDR3 region has the DNA TGCGCCAGCAGCTTGGATCGCGGCCAAACTGAAGCTTTCTTT. Amino acid sequence: CASSLDRGQTEAFF.

V usage is TRBV19 and J usage is TRBJ1-5; D possibly corresponds to TRBD1 (5 bases). In germline, CDR1 is LNHDA, CDR2 SQIVND (reference sequence). V was cut by 3 bases and J by 0 bases, with 12 bases left in between. The CDR3 has 16 amino acids. In nucleotides, the CDR3 is TGTGCCAGTAGTATCGGGGGAACTTATAGCAATCAGCCCCAGCATTTT. It yields the protein CASSIGGTYSNQPQHF.

The chain carries TRBV5-1 and TRBJ2-1; 14 nucleotides agree with TRBD2. Germline V gene sequence: CDR1 SGHRS, CDR2 YFSETQ. Trimming cost V 4 bases and J 8 bases; bases outside gene matches: 14. The CDR3 spans 18 residues. In DNA form, the CDR3 reads TGCGCCAGCAGCAACGGACTAGCGGGAGGCCCCCTTTTGGATGAGCAGTTCTTC. Translated: CASSNGLAGGPLLDEQFF.

J is TRBJ2-7 and V is TRBV27; tentative D call: TRBD1 (5 bases). V shed 1 base and J shed 5 bases, with 12 bases lying between them. Germline CDR1 reads MNHEY; CDR2 reads SMNVEV (reference sequence). The CDR3 spans 14 residues. The CDR3, as DNA: TGTGCCAGCAGTTTATACGCAAGGGGCCACGAGCAGTACTTC. Translation: CASSLYARGHEQYF.

CDR3 DNA sequence: TGTGCCAGCCGAGAAGCGGGAGGATCGTACGAGCAGTACTTC. This translates into CASREAGGSYEQYF. The V call is TRBV28, the J call TRBJ2-7, with TRBD2 matching 9 bases. The V gene's germline CDR1 is MDHEN and CDR2 SYDVKM. CDR3 length: 14 residues. V shed 8 bases and J 4 bases; nucleotides not matched to a gene: 9. Full variable domain (missing parts from reference TRBV28 and TRBJ2-7): DVKVTQSSRYLVKRTGEKVFLECVQDMDHENMFWYRQDPGLGLRLIYFSYDVKMKEKGDIPEGYSVSREKKERFSLILESASTNQTSMYLCASREAGGSYEQYFGPGTRLTVT.